This TCR beta chain was found in a study of response to subunit inactivated influenza vaccine (dated by TCRdb to 2017 to 2018). About the study as a whole: Deep quantitative T cell receptor repertoire profiling was used in the study to track responses to a trivalent subunit inactivated influenza vaccine.

This clonotype has a handful of counts. No antigen is known for it. Base quality data are lacking; no much larger clone is found one base away. The library relied on RT-PCR. The sequencer was an Illumina HiSeq 2500. Clones were called with MiXCR by TCRdb after fastp trimmed the public reads at Q25, and only in-frame beta chains were retained. A single entry per CDR3 protein holds the most common genes and DNA from its merged rows. Within this sample are fewer than 250,000 distinct CDR3 sequences, with about 15% of them counted one time only. The top ten constitute approximately 30% of the sample. Here is what the overall study found, with its caveats: It was suggested by the authors that each seasonal influenza vaccination may recruit only a limited number of new T cells.

Source: CD8+ T cells sorted from PBMCs, taken around 5 days after vaccination. The clonotype comes from a man over 45 who received an inactivated influenza vaccine. Donor details come from another sample of the same person, matched by shared clones.

For the CDR3, the sequence is CASRRQGPGYGYTF. The nucleotide sequence is given as TGTGCCAGCAGACGACAGGGGCCTGGGTATGGCTACACCTTC. The receptor chain draws on TRBV12-3 or TRBV12-4 and TRBJ1-2; TRBD1 lines up with 8 middle nucleotides. Taken from cysteine to phenylalanine, the CDR3 has 14 residues. Kept here is only the CDR3 DNA, which spans 42 bases and is read in frame from base 1. From V the trimming removes 6 bases and from J it removes 5 bases, while the gene matches leave 8 bases of the junction unaccounted for.